A single sample is the source of the 21 T cell receptor beta chains below, sequenced in a study of response to subunit inactivated influenza vaccine. MiXCR was run by TCRdb on the RT-PCR reads, yielding one entry per CDR3 protein. This repertoire shows approximately 500,000 distinct CDR3 sequences, around 15% found once; its top ten account for 11%. Sequences were derived from PBMCs from blood, sampled 11 to 12 days after vaccination. All receptors derive from a man aged 50 to 59 who received an inactivated influenza vaccine.

This chain joins TRBV6-1 and TRBJ2-1; D is perhaps TRBD1 (6 bases). V was pared by 6 bases and J by 0 bases, with 9 bases between. The CDR3 runs 14 residues. CDR1 is MNHNS, CDR2 SASEGT, per germline. The CDR3 DNA reads TGTGCCAGCAGGGGGGACATCTCCTACAATGAGCAGTTCTTC. Translating it yields CASRGDISYNEQFF.

This clonotype showed up just a few times. The chain joins TRBV20-1 to TRBJ2-3; the D call may be TRBD1 or TRBD2 (5 bases each). Germline V gene data show CDR1 as DFQATT and CDR2 as SNEGSKA (reference sequence). The CDR3 totals 15 residues. Trimming removed 5 bases from V and 2 bases from J, with 17 bases in between. The CDR3 bases are TGCAGTGCTTTTAATTTCGGGGCGGACACAGATACGCAGTATTTT. Residues: CSAFNFGADTDTQYF.

The J gene is TRBJ2-7, the V gene TRBV7-9, with 10 bases lining up with TRBD2. The CDR3 has 15 amino acids. V shed 6 bases, J shed 3 bases, and the junction held 8 bases outside the gene matches. Per germline, CDR1 SEHNR and CDR2 FQNEAQ (reference sequence). The CDR3 DNA is TGTGCCAGCAGTTCCCCTAGCGGGAGACGCTACGAGCAGTACTTC. As protein: CASSSPSGRRYEQYF.

The V and J genes are TRBV12-3 or TRBV12-4 and TRBJ2-3, with a possible D match to TRBD2 (6 bases). CDR3 length equals 17 residues. The germline V and J ends were trimmed by 5 bases and 5 bases, with 23 bases remaining between them. CDR3 bases: TGTGCCAGCAGTCCTTGGGGGAATAGCGGCCCATTAGATACGCAGTATTTT. Translating gives CASSPWGNSGPLDTQYF.

The chain carries TRBV29-1 and TRBJ1-5; D may be TRBD1 (5 bases). V was shortened by 4 bases and J by 8 bases, with 15 bases between the two germline ends. Germline assignment: CDR1 SQVTM and CDR2 ANQGSEA. The CDR3 contains 13 residues. CDR3 DNA sequence: TGCAGCGTTGTCCCAGTCCCGGGGGAGCCCCAGCATTTT. Residues: CSVVPVPGEPQHF.

The rearrangement links TRBV4-2 to TRBJ1-4; D call uncertain. V was clipped by 0 bases and J by 8 bases, with 7 bases between them. There are 13 residues in the CDR3. In germline, CDR1 is LGHNA, CDR2 YNFKEQ. The CDR3 spells CASSQDVREKLFF. The CDR3 coding sequence is TGTGCCAGCAGCCAAGATGTGAGGGAAAAACTGTTTTTT.

The chain is built from TRBV10-3 and TRBJ2-2, with 9 bases that match TRBD1. This CDR3 region has 15 residues. J lost 3 bases, V lost 4 bases, and 3 bases had no gene match. The germline CDR1 and CDR2 sequences are ENHRY and SYGVKD. The CDR3 sequence: CAISGRDRDTGELFF. The CDR3 coding sequence is TGTGCCATCAGTGGGCGGGACAGGGACACCGGGGAGCTGTTTTTT.

This clonotype was counted only a few times. The chain uses TRBV4-3 and TRBJ1-2, with TRBD1 matching 8 bases. The junction had 3 bases not matched to a gene; V was cut back by 0 bases and J by 6 bases. The CDR3 totals 14 residues. The germline gives CDR1 LGHNA, CDR2 YSLEER. Here the CDR3 DNA reads TGCGCCAGCAGCCAAGACAGGGGGCCTAATGGCTACACCTTC. The encoded protein is CASSQDRGPNGYTF.

Only a few counts were recorded for this clonotype. The chain links TRBV7-3 to TRBJ1-6; D gene ambiguous. The CDR3 is 20 residues long. CDR1 is SGHTA and CDR2 is FQGTGA in the germline V gene. Trimming pared 0 bases from V and 9 bases from J, leaving 27 bases between. The CDR3 is CASSLTGMFSDGFISSPLHF. The CDR3 DNA follows: TGTGCCAGCAGCTTAACAGGGATGTTTTCCGACGGTTTTATCTCTTCACCCCTCCACTTT. The whole variable domain, remainder taken from reference TRBV7-3 and TRBJ1-6, is GAGVSQTPSNKVTEKGKYVELRCDPISGHTALYWYRQSLGQGPEFLIYFQGTGAADDSGLPNDRFFAVRPEGSVSTLKIQRTERGDSAVYLCASSLTGMFSDGFISSPLHFGNGTRLTVT.

In this sample, this clonotype turned up a few times. The chain employs TRBV12-3 or TRBV12-4 and TRBJ2-2; the match to TRBD2 covers 14 bases. CDR3 length: 15 residues. V shed 5 bases and J 7 bases; nucleotides not matched to a gene: 3. Here the CDR3 reads CASSQGLAGVGELFF. The CDR3 bases are TGTGCCAGCAGTCAGGGACTAGCGGGGGTCGGGGAGCTGTTTTTT.

The sample holds a few counts of this clonotype. The chain carries TRBV27 and TRBJ2-2; 9 positions match TRBD1. CDR1 MNHEY and CDR2 SMNVEV come from the germline V gene (reference sequence). Unmatched junction bases numbered 11, after V lost 6 bases and J lost 0 bases. This CDR3 contains 18 residues. The CDR3 is CASSQTDRGWTNTGELFF. The CDR3 DNA is TGTGCCAGCAGCCAAACGGACAGGGGTTGGACGAACACCGGGGAGCTGTTTTTT.

The CDR3 spells CASSHEISNQPQHF. In DNA, the CDR3 is TGCGCCAGCAGCCATGAAATAAGCAATCAGCCCCAGCATTTT. The rearrangement uses TRBV4-1 and TRBJ1-5, with D uncertain. Germline V CDR1 and CDR2: MGHRA, YSYEKL. The CDR3 has 14 amino acids. V dropped 3 bases and J dropped 1 base, with 7 bases sitting between them.

This clonotype was counted a few times. The rearrangement links TRBV10-3 to TRBJ1-3; D may be TRBD1 (6 bases). The CDR3 sequence is 13 residues long. Germline V gene lookup returns CDR1 ENHRY and CDR2 SYGVKD. The germline V and J ends were trimmed by 6 bases and 1 base, with 7 bases remaining between them. The CDR3 DNA reads as TGTGCCATCAGCCAGGGGTCTGGAAACACCATATATTTT. It encodes CAISQGSGNTIYF.

The chain couples TRBV10-3 to TRBJ2-7, with 11 positions matching TRBD2. CDR3 length equals 15 residues. Unmatched junction bases numbered 2, after V lost 3 bases and J lost 1 base. The germline V gene encodes CDR1 ENHRY and CDR2 SYGVKD. The CDR3 coding sequence is TGTGCCATCAGTGAACTAGCGGGGGATTCCTACGAGCAGTACTTC. It specifies CAISELAGDSYEQYF.

This clonotype was recorded a few times. The V call is TRBV20-1, the J call TRBJ2-1; TRBD2 agrees at 12 bases. The CDR3 contains 16 residues. Per the germline V gene, CDR1 is DFQATT and CDR2 is SNEGSKA (reference sequence). The J segment lost 9 bases and the V segment lost 0 bases, leaving 9 bases of the junction unmatched. The CDR3 DNA sequence: TGCAGTGCTAGAGATTCTAGCGGGAGGGCGAGCGGTGAGCAGTTCTTC. Translating it yields CSARDSSGRASGEQFF.

This clonotype was counted at least ten times. V is TRBV7-6 and J is TRBJ1-4; a weak D match, TRBD1 (5 bases). The length of the CDR3 is 13 residues. V lost 8 bases and J 6 bases, leaving 13 bases between the germline ends. Per germline, CDR1 SGHVS and CDR2 FNYEAQ. The CDR3 loop reads CASAGGKYEKLFF. Here the CDR3 DNA reads TGTGCCAGCGCGGGGGGTAAATATGAAAAACTGTTTTTT.

This clonotype was detected a few times. The gene calls are TRBV12-3 or TRBV12-4 and TRBJ2-2; no definite D call. This CDR3 region has 15 residues. Trimming left V 3 bases short and J 7 bases short, with 15 bases between. The CDR3 nucleotides read TGTGCCAGCAGTTTGTCCGAGCCTCAGTACGGGGAGCTGTTTTTT. This encodes CASSLSEPQYGELFF.

CDR3 residues: CAWSTTAYGYTF. The CDR3 DNA reads TGTGCCTGGAGTACGACGGCCTATGGCTACACCTTC. The V and J genes are TRBV30 and TRBJ1-2; D unresolved. The germline V and J ends were trimmed by 2 bases and 4 bases, with 8 bases remaining between them. Per germline, CDR1 GTSNPN and CDR2 SVGIG (reference sequence). The CDR3 totals 12 residues.

The gene calls are TRBV10-3 and TRBJ2-3; D remains ambiguous. Germline V gives CDR1 ENHRY, CDR2 SYGVKD. The CDR3 runs to 14 residues. Trimming removed 0 bases at V and 6 bases at J, with 10 bases between. The CDR3 DNA sequence: TGTGCCATCAGTGAGTCCTCCCGGACGGATACGCAGTATTTT. Translation gives CAISESSRTDTQYF.

This clonotype showed up just a few times. The rearrangement links TRBV4-1 to TRBJ1-2; D call uncertain. This CDR3 has 15 amino acids. The germline V gene has CDR1 MGHRA and CDR2 YSYEKL. The germline V and J ends were trimmed by 0 bases and 5 bases, with 13 bases remaining between them. CDR3 sequence (DNA): TGCGCCAGCAGCCAAGAGGAGGGTAATTCGTATGGCTACACCTTC. Its translation is CASSQEEGNSYGYTF.

On this clonotype itself: The junction and the germline gene differ at one end; a read error may be behind it. The chain's CDR3 is CASSQTRNRAYGQYF. The DNA of the CDR3 is TGTGCCAGCAGCCAGACCCGGAACAGAGCCTACGGGCAGTACTTC. The rearrangement joins TRBV7-2 to TRBJ2-7; no definite D call. Germline V lookup: CDR1 SGHTA, CDR2 FQGNSA. This CDR3 spans 15 amino acids. Looking up the rest from reference TRBV7-2 and TRBJ2-7 gives the full variable domain: GAGVSQSPSNKVTEKGKDVELRCDPISGHTALYWYRQSLGQGLEFLIYFQGNSAPDKSGLPSDRFSAERTGGSVSTLTIQRTQQEDSAVYLCASSQTRNRAYGQYFGPGTRLTVT.